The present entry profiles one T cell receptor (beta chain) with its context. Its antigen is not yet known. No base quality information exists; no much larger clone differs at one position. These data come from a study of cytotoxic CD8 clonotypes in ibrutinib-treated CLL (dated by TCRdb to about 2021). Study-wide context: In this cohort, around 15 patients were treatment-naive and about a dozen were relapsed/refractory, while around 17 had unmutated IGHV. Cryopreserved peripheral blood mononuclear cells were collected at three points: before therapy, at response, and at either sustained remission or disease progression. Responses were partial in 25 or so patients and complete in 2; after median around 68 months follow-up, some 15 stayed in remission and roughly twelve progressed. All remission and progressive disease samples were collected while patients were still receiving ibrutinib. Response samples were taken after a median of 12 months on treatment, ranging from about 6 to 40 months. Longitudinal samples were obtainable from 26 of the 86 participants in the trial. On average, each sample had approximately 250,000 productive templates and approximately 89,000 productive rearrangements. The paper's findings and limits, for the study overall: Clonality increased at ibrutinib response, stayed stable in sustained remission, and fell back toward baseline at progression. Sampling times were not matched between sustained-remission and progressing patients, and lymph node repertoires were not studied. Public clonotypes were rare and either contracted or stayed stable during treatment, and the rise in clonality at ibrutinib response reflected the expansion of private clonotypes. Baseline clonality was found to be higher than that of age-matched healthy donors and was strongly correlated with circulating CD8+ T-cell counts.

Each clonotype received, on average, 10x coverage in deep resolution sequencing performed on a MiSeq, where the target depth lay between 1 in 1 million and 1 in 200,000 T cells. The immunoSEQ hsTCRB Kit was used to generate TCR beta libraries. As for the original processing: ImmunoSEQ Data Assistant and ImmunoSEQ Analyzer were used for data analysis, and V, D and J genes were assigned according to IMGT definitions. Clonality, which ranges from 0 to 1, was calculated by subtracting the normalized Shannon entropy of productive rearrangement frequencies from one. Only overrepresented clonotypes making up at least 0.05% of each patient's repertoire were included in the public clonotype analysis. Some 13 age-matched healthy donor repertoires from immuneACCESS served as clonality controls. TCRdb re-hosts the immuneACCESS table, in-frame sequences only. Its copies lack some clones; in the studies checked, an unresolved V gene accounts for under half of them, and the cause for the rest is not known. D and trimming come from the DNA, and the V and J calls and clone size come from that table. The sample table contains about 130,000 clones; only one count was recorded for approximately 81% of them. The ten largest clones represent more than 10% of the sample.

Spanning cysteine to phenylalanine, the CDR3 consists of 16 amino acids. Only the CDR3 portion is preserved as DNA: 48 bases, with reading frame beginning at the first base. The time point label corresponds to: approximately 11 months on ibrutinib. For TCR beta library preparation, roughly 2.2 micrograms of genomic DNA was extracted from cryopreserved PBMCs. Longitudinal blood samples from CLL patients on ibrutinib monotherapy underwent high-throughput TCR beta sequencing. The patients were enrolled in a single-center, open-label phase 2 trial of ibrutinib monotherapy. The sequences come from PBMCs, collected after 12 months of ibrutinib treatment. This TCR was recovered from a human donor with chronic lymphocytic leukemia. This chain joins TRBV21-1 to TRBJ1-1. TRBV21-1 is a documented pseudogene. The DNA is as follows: TGTGCCAGCAGCAAAGGGGAGGGCGGGACGAACACTGAAGCTTTCTTT. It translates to CASSKGEGGTNTEAFF.